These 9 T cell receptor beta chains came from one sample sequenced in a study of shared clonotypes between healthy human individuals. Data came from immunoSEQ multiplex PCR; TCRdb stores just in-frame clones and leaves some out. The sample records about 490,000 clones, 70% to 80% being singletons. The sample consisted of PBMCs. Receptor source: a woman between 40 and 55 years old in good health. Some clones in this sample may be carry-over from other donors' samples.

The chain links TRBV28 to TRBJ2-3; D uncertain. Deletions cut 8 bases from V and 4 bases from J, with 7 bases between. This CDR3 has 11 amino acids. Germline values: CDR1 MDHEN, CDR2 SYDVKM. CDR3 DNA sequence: TGTGCCAGCTCCTACGCAGATACGCAGTATTTT. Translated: CASSYADTQYF.

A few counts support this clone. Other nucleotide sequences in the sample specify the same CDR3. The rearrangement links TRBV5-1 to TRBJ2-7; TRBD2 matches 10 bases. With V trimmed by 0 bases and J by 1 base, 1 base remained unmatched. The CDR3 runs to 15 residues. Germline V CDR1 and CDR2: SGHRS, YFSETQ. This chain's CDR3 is CASSLGTSGSYEQYF. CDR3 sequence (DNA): TGCGCCAGCAGCTTGGGGACTAGCGGATCCTACGAGCAGTACTTC. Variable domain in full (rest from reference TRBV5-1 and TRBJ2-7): KAGVTQTPRYLIKTRGQQVTLSCSPISGHRSVSWYQQTPGQGLQFLFEYFSETQRNKGNFPGRFSGRQFSNSRSEMNVSTLELGDSALYLCASSLGTSGSYEQYFGPGTRLTVT.

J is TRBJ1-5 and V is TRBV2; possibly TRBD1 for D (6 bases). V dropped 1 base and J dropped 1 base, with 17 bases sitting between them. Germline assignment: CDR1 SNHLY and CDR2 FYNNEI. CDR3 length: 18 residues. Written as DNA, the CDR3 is TGTGCCAGCAGTGAAGTCCAGGGGCGGTGGGAAAGCAATCAGCCCCAGCATTTT. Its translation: CASSEVQGRWESNQPQHF. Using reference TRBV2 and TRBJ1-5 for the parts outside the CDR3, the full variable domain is EPEVTQTPSHQVTQMGQEVILRCVPISNHLYFYWYRQILGQKVEFLVSFYNNEISEKSEIFDDQFSVERPDGSNFTLKIRSTKLEDSAMYFCASSEVQGRWESNQPQHFGDGTRLSIL.

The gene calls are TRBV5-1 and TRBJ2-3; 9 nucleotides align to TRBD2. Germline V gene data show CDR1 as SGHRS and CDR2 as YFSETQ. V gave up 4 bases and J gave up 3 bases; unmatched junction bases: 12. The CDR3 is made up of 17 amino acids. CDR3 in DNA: TGCGCCAGCAGCCCTTCGGGTAGCGGGAGAAAGACAGATACGCAGTATTTT. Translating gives CASSPSGSGRKTDTQYF. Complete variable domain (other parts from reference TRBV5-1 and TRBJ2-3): KAGVTQTPRYLIKTRGQQVTLSCSPISGHRSVSWYQQTPGQGLQFLFEYFSETQRNKGNFPGRFSGRQFSNSRSEMNVSTLELGDSALYLCASSPSGSGRKTDTQYFGPGTRLTVL.

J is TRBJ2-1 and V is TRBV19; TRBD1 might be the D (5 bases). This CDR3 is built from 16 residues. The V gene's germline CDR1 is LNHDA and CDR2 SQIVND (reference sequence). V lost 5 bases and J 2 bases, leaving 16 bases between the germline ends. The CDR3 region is CASSVAHDRTYNEQFF. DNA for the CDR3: TGTGCCAGTAGTGTCGCCCACGACAGAACCTACAATGAGCAGTTCTTC.

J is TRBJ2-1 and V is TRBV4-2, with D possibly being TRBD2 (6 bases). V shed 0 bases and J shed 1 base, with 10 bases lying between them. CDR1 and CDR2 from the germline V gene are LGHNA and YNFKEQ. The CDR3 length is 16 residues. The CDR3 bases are TGTGCCAGCAGCCAAGAAATTAGCGGTTCCTACAATGAGCAGTTCTTC. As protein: CASSQEISGSYNEQFF.

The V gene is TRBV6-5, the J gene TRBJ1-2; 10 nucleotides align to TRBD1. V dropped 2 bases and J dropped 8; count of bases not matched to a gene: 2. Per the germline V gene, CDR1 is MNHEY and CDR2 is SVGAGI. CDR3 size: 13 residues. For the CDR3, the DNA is TGTGCCAGCAGTTACGGACAGGGGGTAGGCTACACCTTC. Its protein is CASSYGQGVGYTF.

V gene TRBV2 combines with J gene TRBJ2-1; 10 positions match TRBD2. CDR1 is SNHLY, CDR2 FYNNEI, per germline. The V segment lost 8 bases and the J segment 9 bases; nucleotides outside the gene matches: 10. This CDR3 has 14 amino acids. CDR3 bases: TGTGCCAGCGGTCTAGCGGGAGTTAGGGTTGAGCAGTTCTTC. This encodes CASGLAGVRVEQFF.

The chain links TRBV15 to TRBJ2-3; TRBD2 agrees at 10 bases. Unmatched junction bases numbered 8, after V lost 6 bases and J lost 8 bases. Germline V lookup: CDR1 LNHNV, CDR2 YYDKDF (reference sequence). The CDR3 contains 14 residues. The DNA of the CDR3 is TGTGCCACCAGTTTGGCTAGCGGGAGTGGTACGCAGTATTTT. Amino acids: CATSLASGSGTQYF.